A single sample gave rise to the 10 T cell receptor beta chains below, sequenced in a study of neoadjuvant anti-PD-1 for oral cavity cancer. Clones were sequenced by immunoSEQ multiplex PCR, and TCRdb holds only the in-frame ones, with some missing. The data show some 17,000 clones, about 61% seen once. The sequencing used PBMCs, collected before nivolumab (anti-PD-1) treatment. These TCRs come from a person aged 40 to 85 with oral cavity squamous cell carcinoma.

The chain joins TRBV29-1 to TRBJ2-2; 9 bases are a match to TRBD1. Per germline, CDR1 SQVTM and CDR2 ANQGSEA. There are 15 residues in the CDR3. Losses at the gene ends were 6 bases for V and 5 bases for J; bases not matched to a gene: 10. CDR3 region: CSVSYRGRGTGELFF. DNA for the CDR3: TGCAGCGTCTCATACAGGGGGCGAGGTACCGGGGAGCTGTTTTTT.

V is TRBV11-2 and J is TRBJ2-3, with TRBD1 as a possible D gene (5 bases). Germline lookup yields CDR1 SGHAT and CDR2 FQNNGV. Trimming removed 5 bases from V and 4 bases from J, with 16 bases in between. The CDR3 has 15 residues. The DNA for the CDR3 is TGTGCCAGCAGCAACAGGAGAGTGTATTCAGATACGCAGTATTTT. Its translation is CASSNRRVYSDTQYF.

This rearrangement joins TRBV7-2 to TRBJ2-7, with D unclear. Trimming removed 3 bases at V and 4 bases at J, with 13 bases between. The germline CDR1 and CDR2 sequences are SGHTA and FQGNSA. The CDR3 spans 14 residues. CDR3 coding DNA: TGTGCCAGCAGCTTTCTTTTTGGTGGGTACGAGCAGTACTTC. Protein sequence: CASSFLFGGYEQYF.

The V and J genes are TRBV5-1 and TRBJ2-7; possibly TRBD1 or TRBD2 for D (6 bases each). The germline V gene encodes CDR1 SGHRS and CDR2 YFSETQ. This CDR3 has 13 residues. V was trimmed by 7 bases and J by 6 bases, leaving 17 bases between them. DNA of the CDR3: TGCGCCAGCCGAAAGGGGGAGGTGGGCGAGCAGTACTTC. The encoded protein is CASRKGEVGEQYF.

There are a few counts of this clone. The chain links TRBV19 to TRBJ1-1, with D possibly matching TRBD1 (5 bases). The V gene lost 6 bases and the J gene lost 0 bases, with 11 bases spanning the gap. The germline gives CDR1 LNHDA, CDR2 SQIVND (reference sequence). CDR3 length: 14 residues. The CDR3 spells CASSPRGVNTEAFF. The CDR3 nucleotides read TGTGCCAGTAGCCCTCGGGGGGTGAACACTGAAGCTTTCTTT. The whole variable domain, filled in from reference TRBV19 and TRBJ1-1, reads DGGITQSPKYLFRKEGQNVTLSCEQNLNHDAMYWYRQDPGQGLRLIYYSQIVNDFQKGDIAEGYSVSREKKESFPLTVTSAQKNPTAFYLCASSPRGVNTEAFFGQGTRLTVV.

This clone was detected only a few times. The chain recombines TRBV6-5 with TRBJ1-5; TRBD1 matches 7 bases. The CDR3 runs to 16 residues. The ends lost 4 bases at V and 0 bases at J; junction bases unmatched: 6. Germline-derived CDR1 and CDR2 are MNHEY and SVGAGI. DNA for the CDR3: TGTGCCAGCAGTTCAGGACAGGCTAATAGCAATCAGCCCCAGCATTTT. This codes for CASSSGQANSNQPQHF.

The chain combines TRBV4-1 with TRBJ2-2, with D uncertain. Trimming removed 1 base at V and 7 bases at J, with 7 bases between. The CDR3 loop spans 13 amino acids. In germline, CDR1 is MGHRA, CDR2 YSYEKL. The CDR3: CASSQGLYGELFF. The CDR3 nucleotides are TGCGCCAGCAGCCAAGGACTTTACGGGGAGCTGTTTTTT.

J is TRBJ2-7 and V is TRBV9; no definite D call. The V gene's germline CDR1 is SGDLS and CDR2 YYNGEE. Trimming took off 0 bases at V and 0 bases at J, with 10 bases between the two ends. This CDR3 contains 15 residues. CDR3 nucleotide sequence: TGTGCCAGCAGCGTAGGGCCAGCTGGCTCCTACGAGCAGTACTTC. This sequence encodes CASSVGPAGSYEQYF.

This chain links TRBV10-3 with TRBJ2-1; 7 bases match TRBD1. The CDR3 extends over 17 amino acids. Per the germline V gene, CDR1 is ENHRY and CDR2 is SYGVKD. Trimming took 3 bases from V and 5 from J; bases not matched to a gene: 13. CDR3 residues: CAISEGAGTVNHNEQFF. The CDR3 coding sequence is TGTGCCATCAGTGAAGGGGCCGGGACAGTGAACCACAATGAGCAGTTCTTC.

The J gene is TRBJ2-7, the V gene TRBV6-5; D remains ambiguous. V was clipped by 6 bases and J by 3 bases, with 6 bases between them. Germline CDR1 is MNHEY and CDR2 is SVGAGI. The CDR3 covers 11 residues. The CDR3 here is CASRKDYEQYF. For the CDR3, the DNA is TGTGCCAGCAGAAAGGACTACGAGCAGTACTTC.